This T cell receptor beta chain was observed in a study of cytomegalovirus exposure and HLA in healthy donors. Findings and limits, study-wide: Excluded were some V segments that proved indistinguishable, including TRBV6-2 and TRBV6-3.

As concerns this clone: Antigen unknown.

V was clipped by 5 bases and J by 5 bases; unmatched bases: 13. Looked up from germline, CDR1 is SEHNR and CDR2 is FQNEAQ (reference sequence). The CDR3 loop spans 17 amino acids. PCR involved 60 Vbeta and 13 Jbeta primers. The method was immunoSEQ multiplex PCR; TCRdb's version includes in-frame clones alone and lacks a portion of them. The sample table includes about 120,000 clones. The receptor's source is a man aged 18 to 30 in good health and CMV-seronegative. Sequencing was performed on PBMCs. The rearrangement links TRBV7-9 to TRBJ2-1; 9 positions match TRBD1. The CDR3 region is CASSRRLTGGAHNEQFF. As DNA, the CDR3 is TGTGCCAGCAGCCGACGATTAACAGGGGGCGCCCACAATGAGCAGTTCTTC.